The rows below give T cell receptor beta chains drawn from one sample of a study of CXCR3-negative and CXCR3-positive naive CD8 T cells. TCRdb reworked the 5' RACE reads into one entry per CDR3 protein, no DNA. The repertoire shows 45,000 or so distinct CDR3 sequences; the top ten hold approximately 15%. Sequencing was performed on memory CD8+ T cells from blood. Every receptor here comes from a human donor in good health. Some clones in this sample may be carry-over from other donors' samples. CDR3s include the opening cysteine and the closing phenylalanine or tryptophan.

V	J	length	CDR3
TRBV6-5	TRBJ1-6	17	CASSKTAGGQYNSPLHF
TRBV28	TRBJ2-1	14	CASQGDLSYNEQFF
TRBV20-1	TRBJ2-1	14	CSARRIYGSDEQFF
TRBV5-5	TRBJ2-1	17	CASRSRLAGGSYNEQFF
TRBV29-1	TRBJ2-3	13	CSVDPAFSDTQYF
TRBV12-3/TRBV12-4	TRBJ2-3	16	CASTPPGQGFPDTQYF
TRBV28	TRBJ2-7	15	CASSLWARTPYEQYF
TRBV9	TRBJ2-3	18	CASSPRSGGQGATDTQYF
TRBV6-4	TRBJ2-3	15	CASSPSGGSTDTQYF
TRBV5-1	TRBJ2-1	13	CASSSTSLNEQFF
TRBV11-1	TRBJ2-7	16	CASSHGEGADNYEQYF
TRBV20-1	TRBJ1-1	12	CSARTLEAEAFF
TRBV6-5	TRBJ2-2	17	CASSYSLQPANTGELFF
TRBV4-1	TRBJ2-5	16	CASSQAPLGGEETQYF
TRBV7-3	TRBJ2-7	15	CASSLMLGGTYEQYF
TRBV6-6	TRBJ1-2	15	CASSDTLAGENGYTF